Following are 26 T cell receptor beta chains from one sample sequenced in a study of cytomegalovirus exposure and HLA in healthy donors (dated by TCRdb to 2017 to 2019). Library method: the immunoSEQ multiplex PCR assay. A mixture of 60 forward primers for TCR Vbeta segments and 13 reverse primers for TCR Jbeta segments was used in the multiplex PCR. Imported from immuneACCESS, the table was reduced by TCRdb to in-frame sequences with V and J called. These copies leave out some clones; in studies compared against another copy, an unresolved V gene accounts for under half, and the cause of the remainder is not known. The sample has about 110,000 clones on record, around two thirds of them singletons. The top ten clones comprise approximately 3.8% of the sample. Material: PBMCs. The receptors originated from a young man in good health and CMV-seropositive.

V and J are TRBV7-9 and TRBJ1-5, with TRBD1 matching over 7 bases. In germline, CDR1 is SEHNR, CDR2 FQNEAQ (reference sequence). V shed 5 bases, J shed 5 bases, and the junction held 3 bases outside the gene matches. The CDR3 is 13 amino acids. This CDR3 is CASSRDSYQPQHF. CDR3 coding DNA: TGTGCCAGCAGCCGGGACAGCTATCAGCCCCAGCATTTT.

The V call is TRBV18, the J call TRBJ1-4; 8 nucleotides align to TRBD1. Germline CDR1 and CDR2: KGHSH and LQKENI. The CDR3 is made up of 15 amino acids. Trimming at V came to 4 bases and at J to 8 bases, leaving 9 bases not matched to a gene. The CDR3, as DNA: TGTGCCAGCTCACTTCGACAGGGGCAAGGGGAAAAACTGTTTTTT. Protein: CASSLRQGQGEKLFF.

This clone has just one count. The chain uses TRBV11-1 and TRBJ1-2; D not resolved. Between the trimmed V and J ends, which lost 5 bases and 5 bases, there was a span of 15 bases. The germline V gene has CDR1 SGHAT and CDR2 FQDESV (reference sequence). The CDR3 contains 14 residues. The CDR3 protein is CASSPGKGPYGYTF. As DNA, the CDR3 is TGTGCCAGCAGCCCCGGGAAGGGCCCATATGGCTACACCTTC.

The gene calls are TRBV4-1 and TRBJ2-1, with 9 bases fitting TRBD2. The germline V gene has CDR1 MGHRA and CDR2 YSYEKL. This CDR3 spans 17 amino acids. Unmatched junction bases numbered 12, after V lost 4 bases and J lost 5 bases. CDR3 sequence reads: CASSPSRLAGEHNEQFF. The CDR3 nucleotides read TGCGCCAGCAGCCCCAGCCGATTAGCGGGGGAGCACAATGAGCAGTTCTTC.

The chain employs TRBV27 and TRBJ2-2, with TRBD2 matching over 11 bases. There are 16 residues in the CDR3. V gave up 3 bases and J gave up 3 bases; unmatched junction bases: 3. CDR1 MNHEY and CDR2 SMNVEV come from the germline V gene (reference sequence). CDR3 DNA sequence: TGTGCCAGCAGTTTTAGCGGGAGGGCTGACACCGGGGAGCTGTTTTTT. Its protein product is CASSFSGRADTGELFF.

CDR3 nucleotides: TGTGCCAGCAGCCGAACCGGGACAGGTGCAACTAATGAAAAACTGTTTTTT. Amino acid sequence: CASSRTGTGATNEKLFF. The rearrangement links TRBV5-8 to TRBJ1-4, with 8 bases aligning to TRBD1. J gave up 0 bases and V 4 bases, and 8 bases lay outside the gene matches. CDR3 length: 17 residues. Germline V gene sequence: CDR1 SGHTS, CDR2 YDEGEE.

CDR3 sequence reads: CASSQSLTAEQYF. The CDR3 nucleotides are TGCGCCAGCAGCCAGAGTCTAACAGCCGAGCAGTACTTC. The V call is TRBV4-1, the J call TRBJ2-7; D unresolved. CDR1 is MGHRA, CDR2 YSYEKL, per germline. The CDR3 is 13 residues long. Trimming left V 3 bases short and J 6 bases short, with 12 bases between.

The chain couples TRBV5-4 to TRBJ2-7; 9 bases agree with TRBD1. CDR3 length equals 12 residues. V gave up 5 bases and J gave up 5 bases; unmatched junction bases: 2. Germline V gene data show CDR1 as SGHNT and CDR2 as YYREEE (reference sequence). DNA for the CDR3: TGTGCCAGCAGTAGGACAGGGGACGAGCAGTACTTC. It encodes CASSRTGDEQYF.

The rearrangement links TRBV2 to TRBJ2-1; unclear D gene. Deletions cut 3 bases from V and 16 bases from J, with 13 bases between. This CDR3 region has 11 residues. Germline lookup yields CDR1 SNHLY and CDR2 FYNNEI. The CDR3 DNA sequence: TGTGCCAGCAGTGACACGCCCAGATGCTTCTTC. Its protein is CASSDTPRCFF.

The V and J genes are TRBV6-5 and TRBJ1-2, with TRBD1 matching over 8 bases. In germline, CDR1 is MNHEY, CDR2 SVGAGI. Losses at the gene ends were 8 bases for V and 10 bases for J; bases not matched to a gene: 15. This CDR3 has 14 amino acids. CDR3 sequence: CASCRDRLFEDYTF. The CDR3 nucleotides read TGTGCCAGCTGTCGGGACAGGCTGTTTGAGGACTACACCTTC.

CDR3 sequence: CASSPGTGSSGEQYF. CDR3 bases: TGTGCCAGCTCACCCGGGACAGGCAGTTCGGGAGAGCAGTACTTC. The J gene is TRBJ2-7, the V gene TRBV18; TRBD1 agrees at 8 bases. Germline CDR1 reads KGHSH; CDR2 reads LQKENI. This CDR3 is 15 amino acids long. The V gene end was trimmed by 3 bases and the J gene end by 7 bases; junction bases not matched to a gene: 11.

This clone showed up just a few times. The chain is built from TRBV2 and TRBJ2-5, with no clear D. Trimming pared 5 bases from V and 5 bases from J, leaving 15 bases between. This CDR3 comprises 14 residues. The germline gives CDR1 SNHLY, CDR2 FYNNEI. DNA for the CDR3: TGTGCCAGCAGTCCCCTACCCCCTCCGGAGACCCAGTACTTC. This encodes CASSPLPPPETQYF.

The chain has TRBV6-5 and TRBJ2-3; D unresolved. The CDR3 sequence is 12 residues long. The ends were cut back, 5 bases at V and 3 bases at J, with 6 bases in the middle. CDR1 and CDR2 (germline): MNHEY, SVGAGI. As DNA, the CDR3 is TGTGCCAGCAGTCACGGGACAGATACGCAGTATTTT. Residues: CASSHGTDTQYF.

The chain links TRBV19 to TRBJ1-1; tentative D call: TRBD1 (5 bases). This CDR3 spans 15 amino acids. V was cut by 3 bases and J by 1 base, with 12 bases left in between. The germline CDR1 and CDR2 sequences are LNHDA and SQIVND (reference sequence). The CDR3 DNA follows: TGTGCCAGTAGTATTGGGGGGTACGGGAACACTGAAGCTTTCTTT. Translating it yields CASSIGGYGNTEAFF.

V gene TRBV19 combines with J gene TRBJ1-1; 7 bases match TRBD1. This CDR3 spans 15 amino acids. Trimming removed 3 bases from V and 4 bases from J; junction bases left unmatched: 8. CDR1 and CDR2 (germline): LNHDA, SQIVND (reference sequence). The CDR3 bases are TGTGCCAGTAGTATTCTGGACAGGCCCGGCACTGAAGCTTTCTTT. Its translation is CASSILDRPGTEAFF.

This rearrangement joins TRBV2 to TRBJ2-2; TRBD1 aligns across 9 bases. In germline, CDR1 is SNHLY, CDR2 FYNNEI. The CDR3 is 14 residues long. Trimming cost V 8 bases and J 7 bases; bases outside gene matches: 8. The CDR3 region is CASLLQGAGGELFF. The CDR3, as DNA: TGTGCCAGCTTATTACAGGGGGCTGGCGGGGAGCTGTTTTTT.

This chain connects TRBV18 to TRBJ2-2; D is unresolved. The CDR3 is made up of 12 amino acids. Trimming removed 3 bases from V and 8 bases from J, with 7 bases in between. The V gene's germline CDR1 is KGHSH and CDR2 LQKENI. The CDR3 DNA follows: TGTGCCAGCTCACCGGCTGTGGGGGAGCTGTTTTTT. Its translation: CASSPAVGELFF.

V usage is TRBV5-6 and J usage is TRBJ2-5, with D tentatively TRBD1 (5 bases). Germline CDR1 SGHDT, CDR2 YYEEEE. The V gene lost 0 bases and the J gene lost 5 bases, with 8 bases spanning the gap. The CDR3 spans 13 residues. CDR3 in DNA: TGTGCCAGCAGCTTGGGGGCAGGGGAGACCCAGTACTTC. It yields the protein CASSLGAGETQYF.

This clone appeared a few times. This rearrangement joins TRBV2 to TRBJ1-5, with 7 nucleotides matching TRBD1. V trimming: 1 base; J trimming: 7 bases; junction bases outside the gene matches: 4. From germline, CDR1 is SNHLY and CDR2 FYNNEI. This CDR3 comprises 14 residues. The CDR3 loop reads CASSEETGSQPQHF. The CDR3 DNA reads TGTGCCAGCAGTGAAGAGACAGGGTCCCAGCCCCAGCATTTT.

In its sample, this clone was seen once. The CDR3 coding sequence is TGTGCCAGCAGTGAATACTTCACCTACGAGCAGTACTTC. This translates into CASSEYFTYEQYF. The chain employs TRBV6-1 and TRBJ2-7; D unclear. The V gene lost 2 bases and the J gene lost 2 bases, with 7 bases spanning the gap. The CDR3 contains 13 residues. Germline CDR1 reads MNHNS; CDR2 reads SASEGT.

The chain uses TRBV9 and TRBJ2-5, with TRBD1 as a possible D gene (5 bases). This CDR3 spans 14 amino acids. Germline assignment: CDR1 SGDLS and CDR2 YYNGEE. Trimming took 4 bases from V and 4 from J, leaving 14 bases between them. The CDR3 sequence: CASSPLGVGETQYF. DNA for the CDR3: TGTGCCAGCAGCCCCCTAGGGGTTGGAGAGACCCAGTACTTC.

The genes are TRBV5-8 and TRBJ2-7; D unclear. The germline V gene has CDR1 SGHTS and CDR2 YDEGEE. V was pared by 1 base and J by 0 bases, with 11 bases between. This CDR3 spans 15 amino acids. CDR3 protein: CASSLTVKVSYEQYF. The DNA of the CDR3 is TGTGCCAGCAGCTTGACAGTAAAAGTCTCCTACGAGCAGTACTTC.

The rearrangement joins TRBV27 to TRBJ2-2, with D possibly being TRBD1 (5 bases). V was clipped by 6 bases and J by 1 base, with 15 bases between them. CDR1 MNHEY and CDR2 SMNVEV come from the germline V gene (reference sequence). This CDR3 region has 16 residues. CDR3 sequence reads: CASRERARVNTGELFF. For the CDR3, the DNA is TGTGCCAGCAGAGAAAGGGCCAGGGTGAACACCGGGGAGCTGTTTTTT.

CDR3 region: CASSFFTSYNEQFF. The CDR3 DNA sequence: TGTGCCAGCAGCTTCTTTACGAGTTACAATGAGCAGTTCTTC. The gene calls are TRBV7-2 and TRBJ2-1, with D hard to call. Germline CDR1 and CDR2: SGHTA and FQGNSA. CDR3 length: 14 amino acids. V lost 3 bases and J lost 4, with 10 bases in between.

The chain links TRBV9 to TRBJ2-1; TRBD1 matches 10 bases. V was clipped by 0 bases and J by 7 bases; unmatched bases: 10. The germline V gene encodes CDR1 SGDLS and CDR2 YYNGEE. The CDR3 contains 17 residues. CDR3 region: CASSVGETGGLGNEQFF. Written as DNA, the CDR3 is TGTGCCAGCAGCGTAGGGGAGACAGGGGGCCTGGGGAATGAGCAGTTCTTC.

The CDR3 DNA follows: TGTGCCAGCAGCTTAGGGGCAGGGATGAACACTGAAGCTTTCTTT. This gives the protein CASSLGAGMNTEAFF. This chain links TRBV11-2 with TRBJ1-1; D perhaps matches TRBD1 (5 bases). The germline CDR1 and CDR2 sequences are SGHAT and FQNNGV. V lost 1 base to trimming and J lost 0 bases, with 9 bases between them. The CDR3 covers 15 residues.